This TCR beta chain stems from a study of shared clonotypes between healthy human individuals. The junction had 19 bases not matched to a gene; V was cut back by 8 bases and J by 2 bases. This CDR3 spans 19 amino acids. The germline V gene has CDR1 SGHAT and CDR2 FQNNGV. Study conclusions and caveats: About 5% was the fraction of naive CD4 clonotypes found shared across several donors.

A word on this clone: Its antigen is unidentified.

Data came from immunoSEQ multiplex PCR; TCRdb stores just in-frame clones and leaves some out. The table includes approximately 110,000 clones, about 67% detected once. This TCR came from a woman aged 25 to 45 in good health. Source material: memory CD8+ T cells sorted from blood. Subset described: CD45RO+ cells pooled with CCR7-negative TemRA cells. The chain has TRBV11-2 and TRBJ2-7; 12 nucleotides align to TRBD2. The CDR3 loop is CASRQGGTSGFKGAYEQYF. CDR3 DNA: TGTGCCAGCCGACAGGGGGGGACTAGCGGGTTCAAAGGTGCCTACGAGCAGTACTTC.